This T cell receptor (beta chain) is from a study of T cells in Graves' hyperthyroidism and ophthalmopathy. Inclusion characteristics of ophthalmopathy patients comprised a Clinical Activity Score of at least 3, a NOSPECS grade of at least 4, and duration under 3 months. A word on this clonotype: This may be a read error: a much more frequent sequence differs by one nucleotide.

RNA transcripts provided the source from which TCR beta CDR3 regions were amplified. The study used the HTBI primer set for a first-round RT-PCR of the TCR CDR3. Via MiXCR, TCRdb re-called the multiplex PCR reads, giving one row per CDR3 protein. The sample includes nearly 250,000 distinct CDR3 sequences, about 16% of them seen just once. What was sequenced was blood. This sequence originates from a woman between 18 and 29 years old with Graves' ophthalmopathy.

The CDR3, as DNA: TGTGTCAGCAGGGCGGGGGGGATCTATGGCTACACCTTC. Translated: CVSRAGGIYGYTF. This chain links TRBV2 with TRBJ1-2; perhaps TRBD1 as D (5 bases). CDR1 is SNHLY and CDR2 is FYNNEI in the germline V gene. This CDR3 is built from 13 residues.